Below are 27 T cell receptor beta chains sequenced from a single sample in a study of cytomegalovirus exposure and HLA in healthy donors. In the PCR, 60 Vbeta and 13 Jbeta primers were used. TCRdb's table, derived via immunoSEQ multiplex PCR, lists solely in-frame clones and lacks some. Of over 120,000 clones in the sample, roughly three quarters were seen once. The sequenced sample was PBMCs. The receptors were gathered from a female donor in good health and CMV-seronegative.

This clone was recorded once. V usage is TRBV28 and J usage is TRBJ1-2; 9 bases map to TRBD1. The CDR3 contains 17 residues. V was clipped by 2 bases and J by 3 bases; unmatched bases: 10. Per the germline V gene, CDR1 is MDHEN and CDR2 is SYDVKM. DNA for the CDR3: TGTGCCAGCAGTTTAGGAAGCACAGGGGGCTTTCACTATGGCTACACCTTC. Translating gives CASSLGSTGGFHYGYTF.

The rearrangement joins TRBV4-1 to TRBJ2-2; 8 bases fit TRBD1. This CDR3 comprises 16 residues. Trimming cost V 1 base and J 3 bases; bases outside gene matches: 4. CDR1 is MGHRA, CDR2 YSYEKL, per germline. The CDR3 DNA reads TGCGCCAGCAGCCAAGTGACAGGGGTTGACACCGGGGAGCTGTTTTTT. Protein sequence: CASSQVTGVDTGELFF.

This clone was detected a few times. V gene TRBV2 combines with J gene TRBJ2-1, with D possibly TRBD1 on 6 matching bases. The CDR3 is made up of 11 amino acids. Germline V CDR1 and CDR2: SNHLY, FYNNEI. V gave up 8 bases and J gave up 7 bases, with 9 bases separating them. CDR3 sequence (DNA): TGTGCCAGCCAAAGGGGGAATGAGCAGTTCTTC. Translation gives CASQRGNEQFF.

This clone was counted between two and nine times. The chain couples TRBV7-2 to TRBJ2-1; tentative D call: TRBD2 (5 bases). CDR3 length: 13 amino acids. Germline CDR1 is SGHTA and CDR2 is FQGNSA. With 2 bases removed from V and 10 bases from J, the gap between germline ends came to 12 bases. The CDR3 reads CASSLFRGREQFF. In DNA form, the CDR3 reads TGTGCCAGCAGCTTATTTCGGGGTCGGGAGCAGTTCTTC. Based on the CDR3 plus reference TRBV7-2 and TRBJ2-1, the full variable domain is GAGVSQSPSNKVTEKGKDVELRCDPISGHTALYWYRQSLGQGLEFLIYFQGNSAPDKSGLPSDRFSAERTGGSVSTLTIQRTQQEDSAVYLCASSLFRGREQFFGPGTRLTVL.

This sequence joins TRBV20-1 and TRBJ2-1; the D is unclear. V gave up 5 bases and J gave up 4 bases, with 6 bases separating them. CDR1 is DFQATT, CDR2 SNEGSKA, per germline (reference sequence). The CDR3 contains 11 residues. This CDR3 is CSAYSYNEQFF. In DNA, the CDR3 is TGCAGTGCTTACAGTTACAATGAGCAGTTCTTC.

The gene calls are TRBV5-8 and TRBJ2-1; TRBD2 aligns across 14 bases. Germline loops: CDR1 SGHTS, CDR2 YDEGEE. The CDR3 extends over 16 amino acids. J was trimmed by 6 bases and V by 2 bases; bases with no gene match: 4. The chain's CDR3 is CASSFRTSGRRNEQFF. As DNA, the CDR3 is TGTGCCAGCAGCTTTCGGACTAGCGGGAGGCGCAATGAGCAGTTCTTC.

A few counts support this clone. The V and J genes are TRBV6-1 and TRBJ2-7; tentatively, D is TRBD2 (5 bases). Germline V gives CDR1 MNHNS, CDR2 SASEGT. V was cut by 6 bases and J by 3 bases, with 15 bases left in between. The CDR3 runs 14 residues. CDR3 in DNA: TGTGCCAGCAGCAGTCTGGGGAGAGGCTACGAGCAGTACTTC. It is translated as CASSSLGRGYEQYF.

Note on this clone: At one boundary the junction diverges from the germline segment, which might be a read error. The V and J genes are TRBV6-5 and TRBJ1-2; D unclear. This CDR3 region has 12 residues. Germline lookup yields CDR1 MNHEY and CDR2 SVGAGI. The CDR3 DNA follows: TGTGCCAGCAGTTACCCCGGACTTGGCTACCCCTTC. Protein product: CASSYPGLGYPF.

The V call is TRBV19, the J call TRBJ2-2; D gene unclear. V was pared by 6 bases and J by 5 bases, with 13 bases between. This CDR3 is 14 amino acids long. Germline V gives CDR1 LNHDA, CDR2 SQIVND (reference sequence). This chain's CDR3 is CASRVTETTGELFF. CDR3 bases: TGTGCCAGTAGGGTTACAGAAACAACCGGGGAGCTGTTTTTT.

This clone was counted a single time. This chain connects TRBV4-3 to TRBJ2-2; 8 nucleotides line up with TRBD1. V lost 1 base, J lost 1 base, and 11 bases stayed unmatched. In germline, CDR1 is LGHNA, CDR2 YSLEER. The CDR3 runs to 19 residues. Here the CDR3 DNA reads TGCGCCAGCAGCCAAGTAAGCGGCGGCGGGACAGGGAACACCGGGGAGCTGTTTTTT. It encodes CASSQVSGGGTGNTGELFF.

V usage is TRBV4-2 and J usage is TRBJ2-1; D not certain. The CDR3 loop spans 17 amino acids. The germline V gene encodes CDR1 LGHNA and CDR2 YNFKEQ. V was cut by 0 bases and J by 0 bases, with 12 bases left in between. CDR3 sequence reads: CASSQDPPVSSYNEQFF. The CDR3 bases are TGTGCCAGCAGCCAAGATCCCCCGGTGAGCTCCTACAATGAGCAGTTCTTC.

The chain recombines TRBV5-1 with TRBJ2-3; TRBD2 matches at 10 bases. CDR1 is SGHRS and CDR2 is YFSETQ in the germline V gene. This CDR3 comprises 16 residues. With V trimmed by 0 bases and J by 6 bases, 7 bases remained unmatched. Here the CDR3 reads CASSLAGLAGVDTQYF. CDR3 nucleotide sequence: TGCGCCAGCAGCTTGGCCGGCCTAGCGGGAGTTGATACGCAGTATTTT.

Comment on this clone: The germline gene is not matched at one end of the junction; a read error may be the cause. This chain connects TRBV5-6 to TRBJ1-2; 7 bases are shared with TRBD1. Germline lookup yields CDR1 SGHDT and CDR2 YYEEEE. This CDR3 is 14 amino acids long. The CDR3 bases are TGTGCCAGCAGCTTGTCAGGGGGTCTAGGAGGCTACCCCTTC. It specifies CASSLSGGLGGYPF. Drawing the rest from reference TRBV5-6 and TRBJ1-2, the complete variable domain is DAGVTQSPTHLIKTRGQQVTLRCSPKSGHDTVSWYQQALGQGPQFIFQYYEEEERQRGNFPDRFSGHQFPNYSSELNVNALLLGDSALYLCASSLSGGLGGYPFGSGTRLTVV.

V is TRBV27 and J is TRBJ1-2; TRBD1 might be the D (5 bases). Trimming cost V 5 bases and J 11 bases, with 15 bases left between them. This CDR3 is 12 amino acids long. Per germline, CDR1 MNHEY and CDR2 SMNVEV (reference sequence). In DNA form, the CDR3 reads TGTGCCAGCAGTGATACCGGGACTCGGTACACCTTC. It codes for CASSDTGTRYTF.

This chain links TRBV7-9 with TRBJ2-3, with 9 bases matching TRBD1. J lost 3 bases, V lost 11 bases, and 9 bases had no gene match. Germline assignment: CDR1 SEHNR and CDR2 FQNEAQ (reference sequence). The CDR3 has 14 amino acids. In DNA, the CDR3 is TGTGCCTGCCGGGACAGGGAGGGAACAGATACGCAGTATTTT. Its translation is CACRDREGTDTQYF. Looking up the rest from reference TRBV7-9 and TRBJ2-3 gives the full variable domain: DTGVSQNPRHKITKRGQNVTFRCDPISEHNRLYWYRQTLGQGPEFLTYFQNEAQLEKSRLLSDRFSAERPKGSFSTLEIQRTEQGDSAMYLCACRDREGTDTQYFGPGTRLTVL.

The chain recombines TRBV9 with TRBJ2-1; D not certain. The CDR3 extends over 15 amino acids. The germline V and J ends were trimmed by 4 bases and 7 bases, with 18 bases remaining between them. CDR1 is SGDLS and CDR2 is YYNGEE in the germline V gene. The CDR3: CASSPRFSSANEQFF. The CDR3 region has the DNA TGTGCCAGCAGCCCGAGATTTAGCTCGGCGAATGAGCAGTTCTTC.

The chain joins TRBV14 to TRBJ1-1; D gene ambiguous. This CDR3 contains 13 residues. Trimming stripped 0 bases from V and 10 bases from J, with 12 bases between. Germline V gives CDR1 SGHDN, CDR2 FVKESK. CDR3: CASSQELAPGAFF. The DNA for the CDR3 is TGTGCCAGCAGCCAAGAGTTAGCACCTGGAGCTTTCTTT.

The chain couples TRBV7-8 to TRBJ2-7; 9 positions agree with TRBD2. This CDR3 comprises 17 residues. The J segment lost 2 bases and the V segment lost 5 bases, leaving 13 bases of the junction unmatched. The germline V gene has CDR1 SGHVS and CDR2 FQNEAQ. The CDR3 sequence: CASSRTSGSGGTYEQYF. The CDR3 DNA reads TGTGCCAGCAGCCGCACCTCGGGGAGCGGGGGGACCTACGAGCAGTACTTC.

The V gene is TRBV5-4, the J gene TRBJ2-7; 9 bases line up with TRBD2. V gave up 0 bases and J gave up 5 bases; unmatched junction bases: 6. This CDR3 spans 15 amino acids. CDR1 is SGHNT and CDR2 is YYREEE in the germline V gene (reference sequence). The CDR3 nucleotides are TGTGCCAGCAGCTTGGTACTAGCGGGTAGCAACGAGCAGTACTTC. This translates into CASSLVLAGSNEQYF. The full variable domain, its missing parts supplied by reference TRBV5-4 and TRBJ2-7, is ETGVTQSPTHLIKTRGQQVTLRCSSQSGHNTVSWYQQALGQGPQFIFQYYREEENGRGNFPPRFSGLQFPNYSSELNVNALELDDSALYLCASSLVLAGSNEQYFGPGTRLTVT.

The CDR3 here is CASSGAAGELFF. The DNA of the CDR3 is TGTGCCAGCAGCGGGGCCGCCGGGGAGCTGTTTTTT. This rearrangement joins TRBV9 to TRBJ2-2; unclear D gene. Looked up from germline, CDR1 is SGDLS and CDR2 is YYNGEE. V was clipped by 3 bases and J by 6 bases, with 6 bases between them. The CDR3 sequence is 12 residues long.

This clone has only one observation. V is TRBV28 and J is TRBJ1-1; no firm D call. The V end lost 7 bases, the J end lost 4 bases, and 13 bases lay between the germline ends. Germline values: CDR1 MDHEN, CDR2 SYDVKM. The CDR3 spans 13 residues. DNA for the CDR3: TGTGCCAGCACCTCTGGGAGGTCCACTGAAGCTTTCTTT. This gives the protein CASTSGRSTEAFF.

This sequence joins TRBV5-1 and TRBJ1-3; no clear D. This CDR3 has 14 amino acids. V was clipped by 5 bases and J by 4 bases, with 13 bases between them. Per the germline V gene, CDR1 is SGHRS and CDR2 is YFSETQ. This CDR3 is CASSTGGIGNTIYF. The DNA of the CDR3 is TGCGCCAGCAGTACCGGAGGGATCGGAAACACCATATATTTT.

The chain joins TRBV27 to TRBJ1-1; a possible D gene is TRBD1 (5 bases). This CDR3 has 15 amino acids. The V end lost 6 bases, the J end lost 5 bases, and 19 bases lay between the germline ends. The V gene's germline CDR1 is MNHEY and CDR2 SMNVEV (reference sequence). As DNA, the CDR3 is TGTGCCAGCAGGGAGCGGGGCCCGGGGGAAACTGAAGCTTTCTTT. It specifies CASRERGPGETEAFF.

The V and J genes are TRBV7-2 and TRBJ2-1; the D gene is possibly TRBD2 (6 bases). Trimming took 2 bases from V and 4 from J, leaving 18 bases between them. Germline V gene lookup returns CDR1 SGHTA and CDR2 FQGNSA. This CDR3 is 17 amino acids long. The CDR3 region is CASSLSGSGAGYNEQFF. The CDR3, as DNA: TGTGCCAGCAGCTTATCAGGATCCGGGGCGGGATACAATGAGCAGTTCTTC.

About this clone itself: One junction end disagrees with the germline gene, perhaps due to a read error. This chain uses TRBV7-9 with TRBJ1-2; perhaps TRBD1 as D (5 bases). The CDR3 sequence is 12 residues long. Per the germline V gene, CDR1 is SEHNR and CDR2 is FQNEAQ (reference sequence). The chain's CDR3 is CSSSGRDDGYTF. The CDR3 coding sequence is TGTTCCAGCAGCGGCAGGGATGATGGCTACACCTTC.

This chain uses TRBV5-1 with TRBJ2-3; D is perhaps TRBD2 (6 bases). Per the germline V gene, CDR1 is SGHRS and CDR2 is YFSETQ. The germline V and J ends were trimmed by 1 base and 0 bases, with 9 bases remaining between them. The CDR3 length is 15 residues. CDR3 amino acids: CASSLQRGSTDTQYF. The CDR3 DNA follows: TGCGCCAGCAGCTTGCAACGGGGGAGCACAGATACGCAGTATTTT.

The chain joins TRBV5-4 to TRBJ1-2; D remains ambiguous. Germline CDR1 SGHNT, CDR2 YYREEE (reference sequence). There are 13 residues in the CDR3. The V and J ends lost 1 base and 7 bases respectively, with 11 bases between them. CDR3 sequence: CASSLQTSGGYTF. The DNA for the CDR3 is TGTGCCAGCAGCTTGCAAACCAGTGGTGGCTACACCTTC.